Presented here are 15 T cell receptor beta chains from one specimen sequenced in a study of shared clonotypes between healthy human individuals. Positively selected for CCR7, the CD45RO-negative cells used as naive CD8 cells excluded terminally differentiated effector memory CD45RA+ cells. The data were produced by immunoSEQ multiplex PCR, yet TCRdb's version contains in-frame clones alone and is incomplete. Seen here are approximately 1.9 million clones, approximately 92% observed once, and the top ten hold 1.5% to 2%. The sequenced sample was naive CD8+ T cells from PBMCs. The source is a man younger than 30 in good health. Some clones in this sample may be carry-over from other donors' samples.

The chain is built from TRBV7-7 and TRBJ2-3; 11 positions agree with TRBD2. This CDR3 spans 17 amino acids. The junction had 7 bases not matched to a gene; V was cut back by 1 base and J by 4 bases. Germline CDR1 SSHAT, CDR2 FNYEAQ (reference sequence). CDR3 bases: TGTGCCAGCAGCTTAGGAACCCCTAGCGGGAGGTCAGATACGCAGTATTTT. Its translation: CASSLGTPSGRSDTQYF. The full variable domain, completed using reference TRBV7-7 and TRBJ2-3, is GAGVSQSPRYKVTKRGQDVTLRCDPISSHATLYWYQQALGQGPEFLTYFNYEAQPDKSGLPSDRFSAERPEGSISTLTIQRTEQRDSAMYRCASSLGTPSGRSDTQYFGPGTRLTVL.

V is TRBV5-4 and J is TRBJ2-7, with 10 bases identical to TRBD1. Germline V gives CDR1 SGHNT, CDR2 YYREEE (reference sequence). V trimming: 4 bases; J trimming: 5 bases; junction bases outside the gene matches: 6. The CDR3 runs 14 residues. The CDR3 bases are TGTGCCAGCAGCGACGGGACAGGGGCTGACGAGCAGTACTTC. This encodes CASSDGTGADEQYF.

For this clone: The same CDR3 arises from other DNA sequences in this sample as well. The J gene is TRBJ2-7, the V gene TRBV9, with TRBD2 matching 10 bases. Germline trimming cut 3 bases from V and 1 base from J; bases unmatched to any gene: 4. This CDR3 region has 15 residues. The germline CDR1 and CDR2 sequences are SGDLS and YYNGEE. DNA for the CDR3: TGTGCCAGCAGCGCGGGACTAGCGCCTTCCTACGAGCAGTACTTC. Translation gives CASSAGLAPSYEQYF.

A word on this clone: Other DNA variants within this sample encode the same CDR3. V and J are TRBV27 and TRBJ1-1, with D tentatively TRBD1 (5 bases). V was shortened by 5 bases and J by 2 bases, with 12 bases between the two germline ends. CDR3 size: 14 residues. Germline CDR1 MNHEY, CDR2 SMNVEV (reference sequence). CDR3 bases: TGTGCCAGCAGTAGCTTGGGGGGTAACACTGAAGCTTTCTTT. It translates to CASSSLGGNTEAFF.

J is TRBJ2-7 and V is TRBV14, with 14 positions matching TRBD2. Germline CDR1 and CDR2: SGHDN and FVKESK. The CDR3 runs to 20 residues. Unmatched junction bases numbered 16, after V lost 1 base and J lost 5 bases. Here the CDR3 reads CASSQADHGVGLAGGNEQYF. Here the CDR3 DNA reads TGTGCCAGCAGCCAAGCGGACCACGGGGTCGGACTAGCGGGAGGCAACGAGCAGTACTTC.

The rearrangement joins TRBV11-2 to TRBJ1-2, with D possibly being TRBD1 (5 bases). The germline CDR1 and CDR2 sequences are SGHAT and FQNNGV. Between the trimmed V and J ends, which lost 7 bases and 5 bases, there was a span of 17 bases. CDR3 length equals 14 residues. The CDR3 DNA reads as TGTGCCAGCACTACTCTCGGGGCAGTTTATGGCTACACCTTC. Amino acid sequence: CASTTLGAVYGYTF.

V is TRBV27 and J is TRBJ2-6; D possibly corresponds to TRBD1 (7 bases). CDR1 and CDR2 from the germline V gene are MNHEY and SMNVEV (reference sequence). The CDR3 totals 17 residues. Between the trimmed V and J ends, which lost 10 bases and 0 bases, there was a span of 19 bases. The CDR3 loop reads CATRGAGGTSGANVLTF. In DNA, the CDR3 is TGTGCCACCCGAGGAGCAGGGGGGACCTCTGGGGCCAACGTCCTGACTTTC.

The rearrangement links TRBV28 to TRBJ2-1, with D unresolved. The germline gives CDR1 MDHEN, CDR2 SYDVKM. This CDR3 region has 11 residues. V lost 6 bases and J 10 bases, leaving 10 bases between the germline ends. This CDR3 is CASRWGPEQFF. As DNA, the CDR3 is TGTGCCAGCAGATGGGGTCCCGAGCAGTTCTTC.

The CDR3 sequence: CASTWTGWAGEPSTDTQYF. The CDR3 DNA follows: TGTGCCAGCACCTGGACCGGATGGGCGGGAGAGCCTAGCACAGATACGCAGTATTTT. This chain joins TRBV7-8 and TRBJ2-3; 7 positions agree with TRBD2. V lost 7 bases and J lost 0; bases outside the gene matches: 19. Germline-derived CDR1 and CDR2 are SGHVS and FQNEAQ. The CDR3 is 19 amino acids.

The chain has TRBV27 and TRBJ2-3, with 8 positions matching TRBD1. The CDR3 contains 16 residues. V trimming: 2 bases; J trimming: 8 bases; junction bases outside the gene matches: 12. Germline assignment: CDR1 MNHEY and CDR2 SMNVEV (reference sequence). The CDR3 protein is CASSLIGQGALATQYF. DNA for the CDR3: TGTGCCAGCAGTTTAATCGGGCAGGGGGCGTTGGCTACGCAGTATTTT.

This rearrangement joins TRBV6-1 to TRBJ2-5; 7 bases fit TRBD2. CDR3 length: 14 amino acids. The germline CDR1 and CDR2 sequences are MNHNS and SASEGT. The ends lost 0 bases at V and 2 bases at J; junction bases unmatched: 0. In DNA form, the CDR3 reads TGTGCCAGCAGTGAAGCACTAGCGCAAGAGACCCAGTACTTC. This encodes CASSEALAQETQYF.

The V call is TRBV19, the J call TRBJ2-3; possible D gene TRBD1, 5 bases. The V gene lost 7 bases and the J gene lost 3 bases, with 17 bases spanning the gap. CDR3 length: 15 residues. Germline V gives CDR1 LNHDA, CDR2 SQIVND (reference sequence). The CDR3 loop is CASTPEAGITDTQYF. The CDR3 coding sequence is TGTGCCAGTACTCCCGAGGCAGGGATAACAGATACGCAGTATTTT.

This clone was observed a few times. V is TRBV6-5 and J is TRBJ2-2; D ambiguous. V lost 10 bases and J 6 bases, leaving 12 bases between the germline ends. Germline V gene lookup returns CDR1 MNHEY and CDR2 SVGAGI. This CDR3 contains 12 residues. The CDR3 region has the DNA TGTGCCACCTCCCTCGAATCCGGGGAGCTGTTTTTT. Translation gives CATSLESGELFF.

J is TRBJ2-5 and V is TRBV29-1; no firm D call. CDR1 and CDR2 from the germline V gene are SQVTM and ANQGSEA. Deletions cut 1 base from V and 5 bases from J, with 8 bases between. The CDR3 totals 12 residues. The CDR3 nucleotides read TGCAGCGTTGAAGGTGGTCGGGAGACCCAGTACTTC. Its protein is CSVEGGRETQYF.

This rearrangement joins TRBV7-8 to TRBJ1-5; no clear D. Germline V gives CDR1 SGHVS, CDR2 FQNEAQ. CDR3 length equals 13 residues. V shed 4 bases and J shed 4 bases, with 8 bases lying between them. The CDR3 sequence: CASSSSDNQPQHF. In DNA form, the CDR3 reads TGTGCCAGCAGCTCCTCAGATAATCAGCCCCAGCATTTT. Full variable domain (rest looked up from reference TRBV7-8 and TRBJ1-5): GAGVSQSPRYKVAKRGQDVALRCDPISGHVSLFWYQQALGQGPEFLTYFQNEAQLDKSGLPSDRFFAERPEGSVSTLKIQRTQQEDSAVYLCASSSSDNQPQHFGDGTRLSIL.